A single sample gave rise to the 11 T cell receptor beta chains below, sequenced in a study of blood T cells in healthy people across ages. A second PCR of roughly 7 to 11 cycles used a sample-barcoded 5' primer and a J-beta primer mix. MiXCR, run by TCRdb on the 5' RACE reads, gives a single entry per CDR3 protein. The sample holds around 1,500,000 distinct CDR3 sequences, 42% seen once. What was sequenced was blood. All receptors derive from a woman between 18 and 30 years old in good health.

This chain joins TRBV9 and TRBJ2-7; possibly TRBD1 for D (5 bases). This CDR3 comprises 14 residues. Trimming pared 1 base from V and 2 bases from J, leaving 10 bases between. Germline CDR1 SGDLS, CDR2 YYNGEE. The CDR3 spells CASSVQGAPYEQYF. The CDR3, as DNA: TGTGCCAGCAGCGTACAAGGGGCCCCCTACGAGCAGTACTTC.

In its sample, this clonotype was seen once. The rearrangement joins TRBV6-5 to TRBJ2-1; D is undetermined. The closer fit of TRBJ2-7 to the DNA end suggests the J call may be wrong. Per the germline V gene, CDR1 is MNHEY and CDR2 is SVGAGI. The CDR3 totals 13 residues. The chain's CDR3 is CASSYGSYYEQYF. The CDR3 DNA reads TGTGCCAGCAGTTACGGCTCCTACTACGAGCAGTACTTC.

A few counts support this clonotype. This rearrangement joins TRBV29-1 to TRBJ2-3; perhaps TRBD2 as D (5 bases). The V gene lost 7 bases and the J gene lost 5 bases, with 13 bases spanning the gap. Germline lookup yields CDR1 SQVTM and CDR2 ANQGSEA. The CDR3 consists of 12 residues. This chain's CDR3 is CSAPLARDTQYF. CDR3 coding DNA: TGCAGCGCCCCTCTAGCAAGAGATACGCAGTATTTT.

This clonotype was counted between two and nine times. The chain employs TRBV28 and TRBJ2-7, with no clear D. Germline CDR1 reads MDHEN; CDR2 reads SYDVKM. The ends were cut back, 7 bases at V and 2 bases at J, with 15 bases in the middle. The CDR3 consists of 14 residues. The CDR3 region is CASTGHNKPYEQYF. The CDR3 DNA follows: TGTGCCAGCACCGGGCACAACAAACCCTACGAGCAGTACTTC.

V and J are TRBV19 and TRBJ2-7, with D unresolved. V was pared by 10 bases and J by 2 bases, with 12 bases between. Looked up from germline, CDR1 is LNHDA and CDR2 is SQIVND (reference sequence). This CDR3 contains 12 residues. The CDR3 DNA reads as TGTGCCATACGGGCGCCAACCTACGAGCAGTACTTC. Amino acid sequence: CAIRAPTYEQYF.

The chain's CDR3 is CASSLAPADTEAFF. The CDR3 DNA sequence: TGCGCCAGCAGCTTGGCCCCTGCGGACACTGAAGCTTTCTTT. The chain couples TRBV5-1 to TRBJ1-1; D uncertain. The germline V gene has CDR1 SGHRS and CDR2 YFSETQ. Trimming shortened V by 0 bases and J by 3 bases, and 9 bases separated the two germline ends. CDR3 length equals 14 residues.

This clonotype was seen a few times. This rearrangement joins TRBV30 to TRBJ2-1; D tentatively reads TRBD1 or TRBD2 (5 bases each). This CDR3 region has 11 residues. From germline, CDR1 is GTSNPN and CDR2 SVGIG (reference sequence). V was trimmed by 6 bases and J by 8 bases, leaving 11 bases between them. CDR3 protein: CACAQEDEQFF. The CDR3 DNA reads as TGTGCCTGTGCACAGGAGGATGAGCAGTTCTTC. The full variable domain, its missing parts supplied by reference TRBV30 and TRBJ2-1, is SQTIHQWPATLVQPVGSPLSLECTVEGTSNPNLYWYRQAAGRGLQLLFYSVGIGQISSEVPQNLSASRPQDRQFILSSKKLLLSDSGFYLCACAQEDEQFFGPGTRLTVL.

This chain's CDR3 is CASSFTGDGAIYF. The CDR3 DNA reads as TGTGCCAGCAGCTTTACAGGGGACGGGGCCATATATTTT. The rearrangement uses TRBV7-2 and TRBJ1-3, with TRBD1 matching over 7 bases. Trimming removed 3 bases from V and 11 bases from J; junction bases left unmatched: 7. Germline lookup yields CDR1 SGHTA and CDR2 FQGNSA. CDR3 size: 13 residues.

The chain is built from TRBV7-2 and TRBJ2-1, with TRBD2 matching 15 bases. CDR3 size: 17 residues. Germline CDR1 SGHTA, CDR2 FQGNSA. V dropped 5 bases and J dropped 7; count of bases not matched to a gene: 9. CDR3 loop: CASSRGLAGGMVNEQFF. The CDR3 nucleotides are TGTGCCAGCAGCAGGGGACTAGCGGGAGGAATGGTTAATGAGCAGTTCTTC.

This clonotype was picked up a small number of times. The chain uses TRBV7-2 and TRBJ2-1; D is unclear. The ends were cut back, 5 bases at V and 0 bases at J, with 11 bases in the middle. The CDR3 spans 15 residues. Germline CDR1 is SGHTA and CDR2 is FQGNSA. This CDR3 is CASSNPGSSYNEQFF. In nucleotides, the CDR3 is TGTGCCAGCAGCAATCCTGGATCCTCCTACAATGAGCAGTTCTTC.

The table lists this clonotype with a few counts. The chain couples TRBV6-5 to TRBJ2-7, with 8 bases identical to TRBD1. This CDR3 spans 17 amino acids. Germline-derived CDR1 and CDR2 are MNHEY and SVGAGI. V shed 2 bases, J shed 0 bases, and the junction held 9 bases outside the gene matches. The DNA of the CDR3 is TGTGCCAGCAGTTACACAACCGAGACAGGGGCCTCCTACGAGCAGTACTTC. As protein: CASSYTTETGASYEQYF.